This TCR beta chain was observed in a study of long-term antiretroviral therapy in people with HIV. General study points: Versus controls, repertoires in people with HIV had narrower CDR3 length ranges. ART adherence, viral resistance and therapy changes were not recorded.

Specimens held about 0.95-10 million cryopreserved PBMC prior to DNA extraction. immunoSEQ v3.0 was run at survey level. Sequenced by immunoSEQ multiplex PCR; TCRdb stores in-frame clones only, minus some. The sample has approximately 14,000 clones, about 79% seen once. J was trimmed by 1 base and V by 5 bases; bases with no gene match: 6. The CDR3 loop spans 16 amino acids. Germline V CDR1 and CDR2: LNHDA, SQIVND (reference sequence). Sample share makes this clone medium-sized. Its antigen is unidentified. The sequences come from unsorted PBMCs, collected just before starting antiretroviral therapy. V and J are TRBV19 and TRBJ2-3; 10 nucleotides match TRBD1. The sequence came from a man aged 40-55 years with HIV. The CDR3 sequence is CASSPGTGVRTDTQYF. For the CDR3, the DNA is TGTGCCAGTAGTCCCGGGACAGGGGTTCGCACAGATACGCAGTATTTT.